This is a list of T cell receptor beta chains from one sample in a study of blood T cell repertoires in COVID-19. This table comes from immunoSEQ multiplex PCR, and its TCRdb copy is limited to in-frame clones, with some not included. The sample carries approximately 150,000 clones, 87% recorded once. Sequenced: peripheral blood. These receptor sequences come from a man at least 80 years old with acute or convalescent COVID-19. Both conserved end residues are part of each CDR3. A D gene is named only where the DNA matches it firmly. Not every row has a clone size; where given, it reads once, few, many or a size class.

v_call: TRBV7-9
d_call: .
clone_size: few
j_call: TRBJ1-4
cdr3_aa: CASSLIGGSGEKLFF
cdr3_nt: TGTGCCAGCAGCTTAATCGGAGGCAGTGGAGAAAAACTGTTTTTT

v_call: TRBV28
d_call: .
clone_size: .
j_call: TRBJ2-5
cdr3_aa: CASSVPGVYQETQYF
cdr3_nt: TGTGCCAGCAGCGTACCAGGGGTGTACCAAGAGACCCAGTACTTC

v_call: TRBV4-2
d_call: TRBD1
clone_size: .
j_call: TRBJ1-2
cdr3_aa: CASSSLKGQGAILDGYTF
cdr3_nt: TGTGCCAGCAGCTCCCTCAAGGGACAGGGGGCAATTTTGGATGGCTACACCTTC

v_call: TRBV19
d_call: .
clone_size: .
j_call: TRBJ2-7
cdr3_aa: CASSTLAGNSLYEQYF
cdr3_nt: TGTGCCAGTAGTACCCTCGCAGGGAACAGCCTCTACGAGCAGTACTTC

v_call: TRBV3-1/TRBV3-2
d_call: .
clone_size: .
j_call: TRBJ1-5
cdr3_aa: CASSQGERNQPQHF
cdr3_nt: TGTGCCAGCAGCCAAGGGGAGCGCAATCAGCCCCAGCATTTT

v_call: TRBV6-2/TRBV6-3
d_call: TRBD1
clone_size: .
j_call: TRBJ1-5
cdr3_aa: CASSFDRANSNQPQHF
cdr3_nt: TGTGCCAGCAGTTTCGACAGGGCGAATAGCAATCAGCCCCAGCATTTT

v_call: TRBV2
d_call: .
clone_size: .
j_call: TRBJ1-1
cdr3_aa: CASGRTENTEAFF
cdr3_nt: TGTGCCAGCGGAAGGACAGAAAACACTGAAGCTTTCTTT

v_call: TRBV6-5
d_call: .
clone_size: .
j_call: TRBJ1-3
cdr3_aa: CASRGLGSSGNTIYF
cdr3_nt: TGTGCCAGCAGGGGTCTAGGGAGCTCTGGAAACACCATATATTTT

v_call: TRBV28
d_call: .
clone_size: .
j_call: TRBJ1-5
cdr3_aa: CASRSRGALIYSNQPQHF
cdr3_nt: TGTGCCAGCAGATCGCGGGGGGCGTTGATCTATAGCAATCAGCCCCAGCATTTT

v_call: TRBV7-3
d_call: TRBD1
clone_size: .
j_call: TRBJ2-7
cdr3_aa: CASSLTGVDDEQYF
cdr3_nt: TGTGCCAGCAGCTTGACAGGGGTCGACGACGAGCAGTACTTC

v_call: TRBV30
d_call: TRBD1
clone_size: .
j_call: TRBJ2-5
cdr3_aa: CAWNQNRGGETQYF
cdr3_nt: TGTGCCTGGAACCAAAACAGGGGCGGAGAGACCCAGTACTTC

v_call: TRBV3-1/TRBV3-2
d_call: TRBD2
clone_size: .
j_call: TRBJ2-1
cdr3_aa: CASSHTGTSDSNEQFF
cdr3_nt: TGTGCCAGCAGCCACACCGGGACTAGCGATTCCAATGAGCAGTTCTTC

v_call: TRBV5-1
d_call: TRBD2
clone_size: .
j_call: TRBJ2-5
cdr3_aa: CASSLAPAGGHETQYF
cdr3_nt: TGCGCCAGCAGCTTGGCCCCAGCGGGGGGGCATGAGACCCAGTACTTC

v_call: TRBV10-3
d_call: .
clone_size: .
j_call: TRBJ2-5
cdr3_aa: CAINDYPQETQYF
cdr3_nt: TGTGCCATCAACGACTACCCCCAAGAGACCCAGTACTTC

v_call: TRBV3-1/TRBV3-2
d_call: TRBD2
clone_size: .
j_call: TRBJ2-1
cdr3_aa: CASSQARGGLSYNEQFF
cdr3_nt: TGTGCCAGCAGCCAAGCGCGGGGGGGCCTATCCTACAATGAGCAGTTCTTC

v_call: TRBV7-9
d_call: TRBD1
clone_size: .
j_call: TRBJ2-5
cdr3_aa: CASSLGFWDSQTQYF
cdr3_nt: TGTGCCAGCAGCTTAGGGTTTTGGGACAGCCAGACCCAGTACTTC

v_call: TRBV30
d_call: .
clone_size: .
j_call: TRBJ1-5
cdr3_aa: CAWSLRSLPFNSNQPQHF
cdr3_nt: TGTGCCTGGAGTTTACGGTCGCTCCCCTTCAATAGCAATCAGCCCCAGCATTTT